This T cell receptor beta chain was captured by sequencing in a study of T cell responses to AZD1222 COVID-19 vaccine (dated by TCRdb to the early 2020s). With respect to the entire study: AZD1222 recipients given second doses at about 4 weeks or at about 12 weeks were pooled, since spike-specific TCR depth and breadth were not found to differ between the two schedules. TCR sequencing was performed for about 250 trial participants, of whom about 200 were given two doses of AZD1222 and around 25 were given two doses of MenACWY control vaccine. Trial participants were enrolled by age into subgroups of 18-55, 56-69 and 70-plus years, and around 150, 28 and 57 TCR-sequenced participants, respectively, were included in these subgroups. General study outcomes and caveats: Because no day 14 peak-response samples were available, repertoires were characterized only after the peak T cell response. Most participants were white British and females outnumbered males, and the authors suggested that clonal diversity may have been underestimated. The 56-69-year group was small, and its depth increase did not reach significance, likely because of low power. Conclusions about previously exposed vaccinees are limited because only six or seven AZD1222 recipients were SARS-CoV-2 seropositive at baseline. The vaccine-associated CD4 TCRs covered the entire spike protein, and the dominant responses fell in regions 160-218 and 743-854. After two AZD1222 doses, both the breadth and the depth of spike-specific TCRs were significantly higher than at day 0 and than in MenACWY recipients. Reportedly, almost half of the unique spike-specific TCRs recognized epitopes lying outside the regions that are mutated in the B.1.351 and B.1.1.7 variants.

From the cysteine through the phenylalanine, the CDR3 covers 14 amino acids. Of the read, only the CDR3 DNA is kept; its 42 bases are in frame from base 1. The germline V gene (reference sequence) gives CDR1 as SEHNR and CDR2 as FQNEAQ. Reading the label with the study, this specimen's time point is: baseline before first vaccination. Vaccinee samples came from UK trials COV001 and COV002, including a single-blind randomized controlled phase 2/3 trial of AZD1222 (ChAdOx1 nCoV-19) in healthy adults. For TCRbeta chain sequencing, PBMC samples from trial participants were taken at day 0 and at day 28 after the second dose. The CDR3 regions of human TCRbeta chains were analyzed by immunosequencing. The authors' pipeline ran thus. TCRs in the repertoires were compared against a reference library of SARS-CoV-2-specific TCRs that had been generated with the MIRA antigen-specificity platform. Breadth was defined as the fraction of unique TCRs that were SARS-CoV-2-associated, and depth was defined as the fraction of total T cells that were SARS-CoV-2-associated. Each spike-specific TCR was assigned to its reactive spike region and to a CD4 or CD8 class using the MIRA data. Log10-transformed breadth and depth values were compared by one-way ANOVA with Sidak's multiple comparisons tests. TCRdb holds this immuneACCESS table with in-frame rearrangements only. Some clones are missing; in checked studies, unresolved V genes explain under half, and the rest has no known cause. The D gene and trimming were derived from the DNA, and the V and J assignments and clone size from that table. The sample table holds tens of thousands of clones, of which about 90% were seen once. Less than 2% of the sample lies in the top ten.

In this sample, this clone turned up once. Its recognized antigen is unknown. At one end the junction does not follow the germline gene, possibly because of a read error. This TCR was sampled from an adult in good health. In this chain, TRBV7-9 is recombined with TRBJ2-2; the junction holds 9 bases that match TRBD2. Sequences were derived from peripheral blood, sampled on day 0 of AZD1222 vaccination. At the DNA level, the sequence is TGTGCCAGCAGCCTAGCGGGAATCACCGGGGAGCTGTTTTTT. The encoded protein is CASSLAGITGELFF.